Each of the 31 T cell receptor beta chains below was sequenced from the same sample in a study of cytomegalovirus exposure and HLA in healthy donors. Primers for the PCR totalled 60 Vbeta and 13 Jbeta. The repertoire was sequenced with immunoSEQ multiplex PCR; TCRdb's copy has only in-frame clones and lacks some. Of 180,000 or so clones listed, approximately 80% are singletons. Sequencing was performed on PBMCs. The receptors were gathered from a girl between 10 and 17 years old in good health and CMV-seropositive.

The chain uses TRBV2 and TRBJ2-1; 9 bases line up with TRBD2. Germline V gives CDR1 SNHLY, CDR2 FYNNEI. CDR3 size: 14 residues. J gave up 6 bases and V 6 bases, and 6 bases lay outside the gene matches. CDR3 sequence reads: CASRLAGRVNEQFF. The CDR3 DNA follows: TGTGCCAGCAGGCTAGCGGGGCGGGTCAATGAGCAGTTCTTC.

CDR3 in amino acids: CASSLGASGIGETQYF. The DNA of the CDR3 is TGTGCCAGCAGCTTAGGGGCTAGCGGGATTGGAGAGACCCAGTACTTC. The rearrangement uses TRBV7-3 and TRBJ2-5; 9 bases match TRBD2. The length of the CDR3 is 16 residues. V shed 2 bases, J shed 4 bases, and the junction held 8 bases outside the gene matches. CDR1 and CDR2 from the germline V gene are SGHTA and FQGTGA.

The chain carries TRBV4-1 and TRBJ2-7, with 9 bases that match TRBD1. Unmatched junction bases numbered 4, after V lost 1 base and J lost 0 bases. The germline gives CDR1 MGHRA, CDR2 YSYEKL. CDR3 length: 16 amino acids. The CDR3 coding sequence is TGCGCCAGCAGCCAAGGAGGGACAGGGAGCTCCTACGAGCAGTACTTC. Translation gives CASSQGGTGSSYEQYF.

V and J are TRBV6-5 and TRBJ2-6, with TRBD2 as a possible D gene (5 bases). V lost 2 bases and J lost 0, with 5 bases in between. Germline V CDR1 and CDR2: MNHEY, SVGAGI. This CDR3 is 15 amino acids long. Here the CDR3 DNA reads TGTGCCAGCAGTTACGAGGGCTCTGGGGCCAACGTCCTGACTTTC. This sequence encodes CASSYEGSGANVLTF.

Here the CDR3 DNA reads TGCGCCAGCAGTGAGGGACTAGCGGGAGGTTTCGATGAGCAGTTCTTC. Amino acids: CASSEGLAGGFDEQFF. The V and J genes are TRBV10-2 and TRBJ2-1; 14 bases are shared with TRBD2. Germline CDR1 WSHSY, CDR2 SAAADI. This CDR3 spans 16 amino acids. The ends lost 2 bases at V and 8 bases at J; junction bases unmatched: 5.

The rearrangement joins TRBV6-5 to TRBJ2-7; 7 nucleotides agree with TRBD2. Germline trimming cut 5 bases from V and 7 bases from J; bases unmatched to any gene: 11. This CDR3 region has 14 residues. Germline assignment: CDR1 MNHEY and CDR2 SVGAGI. The CDR3 sequence: CASSEPGGILEQYF. Written as DNA, the CDR3 is TGTGCCAGCAGTGAGCCGGGAGGAATCTTGGAGCAGTACTTC.

This chain connects TRBV6-4 to TRBJ2-1; possible D gene TRBD2, 6 bases. Germline CDR1 and CDR2: MRHNA and SNTAGT. The CDR3 covers 14 residues. The V end lost 4 bases, the J end lost 9 bases, and 16 bases lay between the germline ends. The CDR3 nucleotides are TGTGCCAGCAGTGGCGGGGCTAGCACGGGTGAGCAGTTCTTC. Amino acid sequence: CASSGGASTGEQFF.

This chain connects TRBV18 to TRBJ2-1, with D hard to call. The CDR3 contains 13 residues. Trimming stripped 5 bases from V and 8 bases from J, with 13 bases between. Germline V gives CDR1 KGHSH, CDR2 LQKENI. The chain's CDR3 is CASSGASEYEQFF. DNA for the CDR3: TGTGCCAGCTCAGGCGCAAGCGAGTATGAGCAGTTCTTC. Together with reference TRBV18 and TRBJ2-1, the CDR3 gives the full variable domain: NAGVMQNPRHLVRRRGQEARLRCSPMKGHSHVYWYRQLPEEGLKFMVYLQKENIIDESGMPKERFSAEFPKEGPSILRIQQVVRGDSAAYFCASSGASEYEQFFGPGTRLTVL.

The chain joins TRBV11-2 to TRBJ1-5; D is unclear. V was pared by 3 bases and J by 5 bases, with 8 bases between. Germline assignment: CDR1 SGHAT and CDR2 FQNNGV. This CDR3 is 13 amino acids long. DNA of the CDR3: TGTGCCAGCAGCTTTAGTGCCGATCAGCCCCAGCATTTT. Amino acids: CASSFSADQPQHF.

The chain recombines TRBV2 with TRBJ2-1; D is possibly TRBD2 (5 bases). CDR1 and CDR2 (germline): SNHLY, FYNNEI. Trimming left V 8 bases short and J 6 bases short, with 14 bases between. This CDR3 region has 13 residues. The CDR3 spells CASGSNGPNEQFF. The CDR3 bases are TGTGCCAGCGGGAGCAACGGCCCCAATGAGCAGTTCTTC.

The CDR3, as DNA: TGTGCCAGCAGCGATGCGGGGCTAGGGGCAGATACGCAGTATTTT. Translated, it gives CASSDAGLGADTQYF. This sequence joins TRBV7-6 and TRBJ2-3; perhaps TRBD2 as D (6 bases). This CDR3 has 15 amino acids. Germline-derived CDR1 and CDR2 are SGHVS and FNYEAQ. V was cut by 5 bases and J by 4 bases, with 16 bases left in between.

The V gene is TRBV11-2, the J gene TRBJ1-5, with D possibly matching TRBD1 (6 bases). This CDR3 region has 14 residues. Trimming pared 1 base from V and 6 bases from J, leaving 10 bases between. Per germline, CDR1 SGHAT and CDR2 FQNNGV. This chain's CDR3 is CASSLAPTGQPQHF. CDR3 in DNA: TGTGCCAGCAGCTTAGCCCCGACAGGTCAGCCCCAGCATTTT.

This chain connects TRBV10-3 to TRBJ1-2, with unresolved D. The V end was cut by 3 bases, the J end by 4 bases, with 21 bases between. Germline V lookup: CDR1 ENHRY, CDR2 SYGVKD. CDR3 length equals 17 residues. The chain's CDR3 is CAISDPRGGRTFYGYTF. The DNA of the CDR3 is TGTGCCATCAGTGACCCCCGTGGCGGGAGAACATTCTATGGCTACACCTTC.

V is TRBV30 and J is TRBJ1-5; 7 nucleotides match TRBD1. Germline V gene data show CDR1 as GTSNPN and CDR2 as SVGIG (reference sequence). The CDR3 length is 17 residues. V gave up 5 bases and J gave up 2 bases; unmatched junction bases: 15. This CDR3 is CAWSVDRASIGNQPQHF. CDR3 DNA: TGTGCCTGGTCCGTAGACAGGGCTTCTATAGGCAATCAGCCCCAGCATTTT.

This clone was counted between two and nine times. The V gene is TRBV6-5, the J gene TRBJ2-2, with a possible D match to TRBD2 (6 bases). The V end lost 4 bases, the J end lost 4 bases, and 16 bases lay between the germline ends. Germline V lookup: CDR1 MNHEY, CDR2 SVGAGI. CDR3 length: 16 amino acids. CDR3 coding DNA: TGTGCCAGCAGTTCCCCCCCCGGGACTTTCACCGGGGAGCTGTTTTTT. This encodes CASSSPPGTFTGELFF.

The chain joins TRBV19 to TRBJ1-3, with D unclear. Trimming removed 5 bases from V and 0 bases from J, with 14 bases in between. This CDR3 has 16 amino acids. Germline V gene data show CDR1 as LNHDA and CDR2 as SQIVND (reference sequence). The CDR3 is CASSPLAGSSGNTIYF. The CDR3 region has the DNA TGTGCCAGTAGTCCTCTCGCAGGCTCCTCTGGAAACACCATATATTTT. Together with reference TRBV19 and TRBJ1-3, the CDR3 gives the full variable domain: DGGITQSPKYLFRKEGQNVTLSCEQNLNHDAMYWYRQDPGQGLRLIYYSQIVNDFQKGDIAEGYSVSREKKESFPLTVTSAQKNPTAFYLCASSPLAGSSGNTIYFGEGSWLTVV.

The chain is built from TRBV5-4 and TRBJ2-1; 8 bases line up with TRBD2. J lost 3 bases, V lost 0 bases, and 5 bases had no gene match. This CDR3 is built from 16 residues. Per germline, CDR1 SGHNT and CDR2 YYREEE (reference sequence). CDR3 in DNA: TGTGCCAGCAGCTTGGGTGGCGGGAGGTTCTACAATGAGCAGTTCTTC. It specifies CASSLGGGRFYNEQFF.

The V and J genes are TRBV18 and TRBJ1-2; 7 nucleotides line up with TRBD1. There are 14 residues in the CDR3. With V trimmed by 1 base and J by 5 bases, 4 bases remained unmatched. The germline V gene has CDR1 KGHSH and CDR2 LQKENI. The CDR3 reads CASSPLGQVYGYTF. DNA for the CDR3: TGTGCCAGCTCACCACTAGGACAGGTATATGGCTACACCTTC.

V and J are TRBV6-5 and TRBJ2-3, with TRBD1 matching 7 bases. Germline values: CDR1 MNHEY, CDR2 SVGAGI. The CDR3 extends over 14 amino acids. Germline trimming cut 5 bases from V and 5 bases from J; bases unmatched to any gene: 7. CDR3 sequence: CASSVLQGKDTQYF. The CDR3 DNA is TGTGCCAGCAGTGTCTTACAGGGGAAAGATACGCAGTATTTT.

This clone has only one observation. The chain links TRBV30 to TRBJ1-1, with TRBD1 matching over 9 bases. The CDR3 is made up of 14 amino acids. J lost 4 bases, V lost 5 bases, and 8 bases had no gene match. Germline CDR1 and CDR2: GTSNPN and SVGIG (reference sequence). CDR3: CAWAPGQGFTEAFF. The DNA for the CDR3 is TGTGCCTGGGCCCCGGGACAGGGCTTCACTGAAGCTTTCTTT.

The table lists this clone with a few counts. The chain is built from TRBV6-5 and TRBJ1-3, with a possible D match to TRBD1 (5 bases). CDR3 length: 13 residues. The V gene's germline CDR1 is MNHEY and CDR2 SVGAGI. V gave up 8 bases and J gave up 6 bases, with 14 bases separating them. In DNA form, the CDR3 reads TGTGCCAGCGGCCCGGGGGGGGAAAACACCATATATTTT. Protein: CASGPGGENTIYF.

This sequence joins TRBV27 and TRBJ2-3; D gene unclear. Germline-derived CDR1 and CDR2 are MNHEY and SMNVEV (reference sequence). Between the trimmed V and J ends, which lost 2 bases and 0 bases, there was a span of 6 bases. The CDR3 is made up of 14 amino acids. The CDR3 DNA reads as TGTGCCAGCAGTTTAGCACAAAGCACAGATACGCAGTATTTT. It codes for CASSLAQSTDTQYF.

The genes are TRBV5-1 and TRBJ2-7; the D gene is possibly TRBD2 (6 bases). In germline, CDR1 is SGHRS, CDR2 YFSETQ. Trimming left V 4 bases short and J 2 bases short, with 13 bases between. This CDR3 comprises 14 residues. CDR3 coding DNA: TGCGCCAGCAGCCCGAGCGGGTCCACCTACGAGCAGTACTTC. This codes for CASSPSGSTYEQYF.

The genes are TRBV6-5 and TRBJ2-5; TRBD2 aligns across 13 bases. Germline V gene data show CDR1 as MNHEY and CDR2 as SVGAGI. Losses at the gene ends were 5 bases for V and 5 bases for J; bases not matched to a gene: 5. This CDR3 has 15 amino acids. CDR3 region: CASSPGLAGRETQYF. In DNA form, the CDR3 reads TGTGCCAGCAGTCCGGGACTAGCGGGAAGGGAGACCCAGTACTTC.

V is TRBV7-6 and J is TRBJ2-7; possible D gene TRBD2, 5 bases. The germline V and J ends were trimmed by 1 base and 0 bases, with 22 bases remaining between them. In germline, CDR1 is SGHVS, CDR2 FNYEAQ. CDR3 length equals 19 residues. CDR3 in DNA: TGTGCCAGCAGCTTAGTTCGTTATAGGGAGCGCCTGAGCTCCTACGAGCAGTACTTC. Its protein product is CASSLVRYRERLSSYEQYF.

The chain employs TRBV6-1 and TRBJ2-3; TRBD1 might be the D (6 bases). This CDR3 contains 14 residues. The V end was cut by 5 bases, the J end by 0 bases, with 9 bases between. Per germline, CDR1 MNHNS and CDR2 SASEGT. The CDR3 nucleotides read TGTGCCAGCAGTTCACAGGGAAGCACAGATACGCAGTATTTT. The encoded protein is CASSSQGSTDTQYF.

V and J are TRBV4-1 and TRBJ2-1; 7 bases fit TRBD1. V shed 3 bases, J shed 1 base, and the junction held 6 bases outside the gene matches. The CDR3 has 16 residues. CDR1 and CDR2 (germline): MGHRA, YSYEKL. CDR3 residues: CASSQEPGQSYNEQFF. The CDR3 DNA reads as TGCGCCAGCAGCCAGGAACCGGGACAGTCCTACAATGAGCAGTTCTTC.

This rearrangement joins TRBV6-5 to TRBJ1-4; 7 bases map to TRBD1. J was trimmed by 0 bases and V by 10 bases; bases with no gene match: 8. Germline V gene sequence: CDR1 MNHEY, CDR2 SVGAGI. This CDR3 is built from 15 residues. CDR3 in amino acids: CATRGTDATNEKLFF. The CDR3 DNA follows: TGTGCCACCAGGGGGACAGATGCAACTAATGAAAAACTGTTTTTT.

The chain recombines TRBV9 with TRBJ2-3; D remains ambiguous. Deletions cut 4 bases from V and 6 bases from J, with 6 bases between. CDR3 length equals 11 residues. In germline, CDR1 is SGDLS, CDR2 YYNGEE. The CDR3 DNA reads as TGTGCCAGCAGCCCGCGGGATACGCAGTATTTT. Its protein is CASSPRDTQYF.

The rearrangement links TRBV5-1 to TRBJ1-5; the match to TRBD1 covers 7 bases. The CDR3 loop spans 15 amino acids. Trimming cost V 0 bases and J 4 bases; bases outside gene matches: 4. The germline V gene encodes CDR1 SGHRS and CDR2 YFSETQ. The CDR3 loop is CASSLVAGGNQPQHF. CDR3 nucleotide sequence: TGCGCCAGCAGCTTGGTAGCAGGGGGGAATCAGCCCCAGCATTTT. The full variable domain, rest sourced from reference TRBV5-1 and TRBJ1-5, is KAGVTQTPRYLIKTRGQQVTLSCSPISGHRSVSWYQQTPGQGLQFLFEYFSETQRNKGNFPGRFSGRQFSNSRSEMNVSTLELGDSALYLCASSLVAGGNQPQHFGDGTRLSIL.

This clone showed up just a few times. This chain joins TRBV10-1 and TRBJ2-1; 10 positions match TRBD2. The germline V gene encodes CDR1 WNHNN and CDR2 SYGVQD (reference sequence). The CDR3 totals 15 residues. The V and J ends lost 4 bases and 5 bases, in that order; junction bases with no gene match: 5. The DNA of the CDR3 is TGCGCCAGCAGTGCGCGGCTAGCGGGAGACAATGAGCAGTTCTTC. Translation gives CASSARLAGDNEQFF.